A single sample gave rise to the 10 T cell receptor beta chains below, sequenced in a study of OX40 agonist ivuxolimab in advanced cancers. Sequencing was performed with immunoSEQ multiplex PCR; in TCRdb, only in-frame clones are kept and a portion is missing. The sample lists about 45,000 clones, roughly 80% occurring once. Sequencing was performed on CD4+ or CD8+ T cells sorted from blood, taken in a trial of the OX40 agonist ivuxolimab. The receptors come from an adult with an advanced solid tumor such as melanoma, head and neck, liver or kidney cancer.

A word on this clone: Other DNA sequences of this sample code for an identical CDR3. The chain joins TRBV5-1 to TRBJ2-7; D assignment may be TRBD1 or TRBD2 (5 bases each). Germline CDR1 reads SGHRS; CDR2 reads YFSETQ. V was trimmed by 0 bases and J by 1 base, leaving 8 bases between them. The CDR3 runs to 14 residues. CDR3 coding DNA: TGCGCCAGCAGCTTGGGGGACGTATCCTACGAGCAGTACTTC. Amino acid sequence: CASSLGDVSYEQYF.

This sequence joins TRBV10-3 and TRBJ1-4; TRBD1 might be the D (5 bases). Germline CDR1 and CDR2: ENHRY and SYGVKD. The CDR3 has 16 amino acids. The V end was cut by 5 bases, the J end by 5 bases, with 18 bases between. CDR3 region: CAISPTESGGNEKLFF. CDR3 nucleotides: TGTGCCATCAGTCCTACGGAGTCCGGGGGAAATGAAAAACTGTTTTTT.

V gene TRBV5-4 combines with J gene TRBJ2-2; the D gene is possibly TRBD2 (6 bases). V lost 5 bases, J lost 2 bases, and 13 bases lay in between. This CDR3 spans 15 amino acids. Germline V lookup: CDR1 SGHNT, CDR2 YYREEE (reference sequence). In nucleotides, the CDR3 is TGTGCCAGCAGTCCCCCGACTAGAAACACCGGGGAGCTGTTTTTT. Amino acid sequence: CASSPPTRNTGELFF.

This chain uses TRBV21-1 with TRBJ2-7; the table assigns TRBD2, which was not confirmed against the DNA. TRBV21-1 is listed as a pseudogene. The CDR3 loop spans 13 amino acids. The CDR3: CASSKTARYEQYF. CDR3 in DNA: TGTGCCAGCAGCAAAACTGCGCGCTACGAGCAGTACTTC.

The chain couples TRBV11-3 to TRBJ1-3; TRBD1 agrees at 7 bases. Germline CDR1 is SGHNT and CDR2 is YENEEA. The CDR3 sequence is 14 residues long. V trimming: 6 bases; J trimming: 2 bases; junction bases outside the gene matches: 4. The CDR3 nucleotides read TGTGCCAGCAGGAAAGACAGGGCTGGAAACACCATATATTTT. Translation: CASRKDRAGNTIYF.

V and J are TRBV30 and TRBJ2-7, with D possibly matching TRBD1 (5 bases). CDR3 length equals 16 residues. CDR1 and CDR2 (germline): GTSNPN, SVGIG (reference sequence). V was cut by 4 bases and J by 4 bases, with 23 bases left in between. The CDR3 DNA reads TGTGCCTGGACCCAGGGTCTCGGCCGAGTCCGGTACGAGCAGTACTTC. It translates to CAWTQGLGRVRYEQYF.

The V and J genes are TRBV5-1 and TRBJ2-2; 11 positions match TRBD1. Germline loops: CDR1 SGHRS, CDR2 YFSETQ. This CDR3 contains 14 residues. Trimming at V came to 3 bases and at J to 6 bases, leaving 1 base not matched to a gene. DNA for the CDR3: TGCGCCAGCAGCTGGGGACAGGGGGCCGGGGAGCTGTTTTTT. Translation: CASSWGQGAGELFF.

V gene TRBV25-1 combines with J gene TRBJ2-1, with D unresolved. Between the trimmed V and J ends, which lost 3 bases and 10 bases, there was a span of 16 bases. This CDR3 comprises 14 residues. Germline CDR1 is MGHDK and CDR2 is SYGVNS. DNA for the CDR3: TGTGCCAGCAGTGATCAGGCCCACTACGGGGAGCAGTTCTTC. Translating gives CASSDQAHYGEQFF.

The chain is built from TRBV5-1 and TRBJ2-2, with D perhaps TRBD2 (6 bases). This CDR3 spans 15 amino acids. V was clipped by 1 base and J by 4 bases, with 11 bases between them. Germline CDR1 reads SGHRS; CDR2 reads YFSETQ. CDR3 region: CASSLTTGATGELFF. In DNA, the CDR3 is TGCGCCAGCAGCTTGACTACGGGAGCCACCGGGGAGCTGTTTTTT.

The chain employs TRBV15 and TRBJ1-3, with 7 nucleotides matching TRBD1. The CDR3 covers 13 residues. Germline values: CDR1 LNHNV, CDR2 YYDKDF (reference sequence). V trimming: 9 bases; J trimming: 4 bases; junction bases outside the gene matches: 6. In DNA, the CDR3 is TGTGCCACTAAGACAGGGAGGGGAAACACCATATATTTT. Protein product: CATKTGRGNTIYF.